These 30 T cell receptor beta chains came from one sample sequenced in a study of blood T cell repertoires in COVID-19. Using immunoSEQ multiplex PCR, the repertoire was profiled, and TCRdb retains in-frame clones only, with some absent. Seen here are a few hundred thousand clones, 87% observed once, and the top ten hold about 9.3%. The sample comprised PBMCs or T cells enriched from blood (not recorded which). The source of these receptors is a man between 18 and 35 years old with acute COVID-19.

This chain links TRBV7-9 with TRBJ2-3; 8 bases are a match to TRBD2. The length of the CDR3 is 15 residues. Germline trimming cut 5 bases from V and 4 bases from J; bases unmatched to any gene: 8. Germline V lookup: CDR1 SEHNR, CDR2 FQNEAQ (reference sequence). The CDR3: CASSPTGLGADTQYF. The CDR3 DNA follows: TGTGCCAGCAGCCCAACGGGACTAGGTGCAGATACGCAGTATTTT.

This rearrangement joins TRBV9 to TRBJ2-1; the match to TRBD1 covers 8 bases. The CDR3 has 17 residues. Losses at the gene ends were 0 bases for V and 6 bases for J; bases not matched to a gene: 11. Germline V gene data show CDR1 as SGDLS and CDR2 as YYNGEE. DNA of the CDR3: TGTGCCAGCAGCGTAGATCCCGGGGACAGGAGGAGCAATGAGCAGTTCTTC. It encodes CASSVDPGDRRSNEQFF.

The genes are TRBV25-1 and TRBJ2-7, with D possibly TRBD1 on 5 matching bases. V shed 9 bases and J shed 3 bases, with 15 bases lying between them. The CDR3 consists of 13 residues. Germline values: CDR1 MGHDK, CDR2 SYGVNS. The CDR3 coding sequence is TGTGCCAGTACAGGTACCATAGGCTACGAGCAGTACTTC. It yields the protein CASTGTIGYEQYF.

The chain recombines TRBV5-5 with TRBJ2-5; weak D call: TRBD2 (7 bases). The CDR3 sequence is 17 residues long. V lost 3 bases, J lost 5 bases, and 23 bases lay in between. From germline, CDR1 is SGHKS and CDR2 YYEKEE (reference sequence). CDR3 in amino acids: CASSWGGGLPDVETQYF. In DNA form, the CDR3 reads TGTGCCAGCAGCTGGGGAGGGGGGCTCCCGGATGTGGAGACCCAGTACTTC.

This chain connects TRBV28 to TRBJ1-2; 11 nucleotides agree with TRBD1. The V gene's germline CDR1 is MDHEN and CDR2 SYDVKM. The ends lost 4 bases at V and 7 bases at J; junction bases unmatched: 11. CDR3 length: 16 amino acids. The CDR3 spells CASSSGQGATLSGYTF. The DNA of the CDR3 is TGTGCCAGCAGTTCCGGACAGGGGGCCACCTTAAGTGGCTACACCTTC.

The CDR3 region is CASSQDWTGGQNTIYF. CDR3 sequence (DNA): TGTGCCAGCAGCCAAGATTGGACAGGGGGGCAAAACACCATATATTTT. J is TRBJ1-3 and V is TRBV4-2, with 10 bases that match TRBD1. This CDR3 has 16 amino acids. CDR1 and CDR2 (germline): LGHNA, YNFKEQ. V shed 0 bases, J shed 6 bases, and the junction held 5 bases outside the gene matches.

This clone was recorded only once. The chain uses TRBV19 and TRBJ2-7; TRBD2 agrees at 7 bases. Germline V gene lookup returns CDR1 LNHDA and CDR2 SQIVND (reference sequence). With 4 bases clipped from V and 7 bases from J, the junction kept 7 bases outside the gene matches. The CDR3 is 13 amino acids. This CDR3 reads CASSNQRGGEQYF. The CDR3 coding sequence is TGTGCCAGTAGTAACCAGCGGGGTGGAGAGCAGTACTTC.

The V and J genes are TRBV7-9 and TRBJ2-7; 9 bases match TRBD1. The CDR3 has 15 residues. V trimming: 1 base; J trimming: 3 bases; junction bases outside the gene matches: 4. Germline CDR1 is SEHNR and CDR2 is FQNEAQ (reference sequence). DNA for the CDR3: TGTGCCAGCAGCTTAGAAGGGACAGGGTACTACGAGCAGTACTTC. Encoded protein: CASSLEGTGYYEQYF. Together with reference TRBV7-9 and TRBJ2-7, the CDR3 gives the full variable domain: DTGVSQNPRHKITKRGQNVTFRCDPISEHNRLYWYRQTLGQGPEFLTYFQNEAQLEKSRLLSDRFSAERPKGSFSTLEIQRTEQGDSAMYLCASSLEGTGYYEQYFGPGTRLTVT.

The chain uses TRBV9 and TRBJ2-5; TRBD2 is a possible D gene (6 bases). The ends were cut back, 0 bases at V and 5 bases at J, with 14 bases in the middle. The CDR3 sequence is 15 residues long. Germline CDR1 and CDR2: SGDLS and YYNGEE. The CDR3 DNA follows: TGTGCCAGCAGCGTAGTTGCGGGGAATAGGGAGACCCAGTACTTC. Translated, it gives CASSVVAGNRETQYF.

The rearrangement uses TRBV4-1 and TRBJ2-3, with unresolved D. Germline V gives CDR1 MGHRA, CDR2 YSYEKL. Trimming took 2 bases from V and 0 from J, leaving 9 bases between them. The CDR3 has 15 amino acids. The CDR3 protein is CASSQFWRSTDTQYF. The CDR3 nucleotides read TGCGCCAGCAGCCAATTCTGGCGGAGCACAGATACGCAGTATTTT.

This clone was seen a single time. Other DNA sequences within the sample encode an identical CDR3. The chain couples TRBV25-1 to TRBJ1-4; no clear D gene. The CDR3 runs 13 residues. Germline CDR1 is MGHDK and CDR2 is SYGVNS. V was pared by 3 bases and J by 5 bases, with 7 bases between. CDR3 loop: CASSDGGNEKLFF. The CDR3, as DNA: TGTGCCAGCAGTGATGGCGGGAATGAAAAACTGTTTTTT.

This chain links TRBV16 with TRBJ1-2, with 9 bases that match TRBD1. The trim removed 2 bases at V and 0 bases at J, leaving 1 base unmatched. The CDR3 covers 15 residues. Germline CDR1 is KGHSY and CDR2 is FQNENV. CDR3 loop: CASSQRTGANYGYTF. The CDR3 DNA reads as TGTGCCAGCAGCCAAAGGACAGGGGCTAACTATGGCTACACCTTC.

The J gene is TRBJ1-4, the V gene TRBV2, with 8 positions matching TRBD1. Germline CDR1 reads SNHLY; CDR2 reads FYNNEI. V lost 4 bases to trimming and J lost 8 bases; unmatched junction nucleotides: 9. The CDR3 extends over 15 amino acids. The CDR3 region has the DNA TGTGCCAGCAGTGTCCCGGGACAGGAAGGAGAAAAACTGTTTTTT. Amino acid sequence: CASSVPGQEGEKLFF.

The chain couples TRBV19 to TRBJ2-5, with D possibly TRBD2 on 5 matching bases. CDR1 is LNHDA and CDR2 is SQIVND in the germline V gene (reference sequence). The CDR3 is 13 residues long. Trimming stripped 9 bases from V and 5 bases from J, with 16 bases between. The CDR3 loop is CASKDSLGETQYF. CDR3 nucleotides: TGTGCCAGCAAGGACTCCTTAGGGGAGACCCAGTACTTC. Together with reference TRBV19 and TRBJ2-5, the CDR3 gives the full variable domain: DGGITQSPKYLFRKEGQNVTLSCEQNLNHDAMYWYRQDPGQGLRLIYYSQIVNDFQKGDIAEGYSVSREKKESFPLTVTSAQKNPTAFYLCASKDSLGETQYFGPGTRLLVL.

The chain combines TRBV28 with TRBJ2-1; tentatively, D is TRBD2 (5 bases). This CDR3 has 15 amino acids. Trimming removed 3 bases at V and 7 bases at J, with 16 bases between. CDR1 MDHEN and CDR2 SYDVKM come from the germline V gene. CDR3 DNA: TGTGCCAGCAGTTTTGGCGAAGCGGCAATAAATGAGCAGTTCTTC. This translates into CASSFGEAAINEQFF.

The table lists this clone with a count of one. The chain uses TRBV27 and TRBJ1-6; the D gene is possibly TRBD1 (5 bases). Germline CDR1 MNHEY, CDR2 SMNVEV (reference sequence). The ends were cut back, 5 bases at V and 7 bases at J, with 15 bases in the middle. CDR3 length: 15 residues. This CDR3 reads CASSTPGLQNSPLHF. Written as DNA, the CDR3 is TGTGCCAGCAGTACCCCGGGACTCCAGAATTCACCCCTCCACTTT.

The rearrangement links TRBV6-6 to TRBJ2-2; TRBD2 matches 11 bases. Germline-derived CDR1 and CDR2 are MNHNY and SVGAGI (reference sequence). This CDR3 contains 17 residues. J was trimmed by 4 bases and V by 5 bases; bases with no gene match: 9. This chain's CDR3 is CASSRTPGTSGTGELFF. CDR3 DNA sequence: TGTGCCAGCAGTCGAACACCCGGGACTAGCGGCACCGGGGAGCTGTTTTTT.

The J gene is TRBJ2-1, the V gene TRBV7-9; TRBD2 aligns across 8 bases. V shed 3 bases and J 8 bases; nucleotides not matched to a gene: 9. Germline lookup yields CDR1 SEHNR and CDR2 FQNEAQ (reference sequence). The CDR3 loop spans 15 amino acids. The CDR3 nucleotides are TGTGCCAGCAGCTTGGGAATAGCGGGATACGATGAGCAGTTCTTC. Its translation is CASSLGIAGYDEQFF.

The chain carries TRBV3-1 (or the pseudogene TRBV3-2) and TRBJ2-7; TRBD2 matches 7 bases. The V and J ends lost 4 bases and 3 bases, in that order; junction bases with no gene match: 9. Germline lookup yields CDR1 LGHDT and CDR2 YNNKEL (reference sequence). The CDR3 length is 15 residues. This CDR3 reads CASSRPRSGNYEQYF. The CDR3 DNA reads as TGTGCCAGCAGCCGCCCGCGGAGCGGGAACTACGAGCAGTACTTC.

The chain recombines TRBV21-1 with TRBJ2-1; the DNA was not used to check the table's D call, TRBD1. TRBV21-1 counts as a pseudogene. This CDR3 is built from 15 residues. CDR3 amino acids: CASSIRQAIYNEQFF. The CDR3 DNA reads TGTGCCAGCAGCATTAGACAGGCGATTTACAATGAGCAGTTCTTC.

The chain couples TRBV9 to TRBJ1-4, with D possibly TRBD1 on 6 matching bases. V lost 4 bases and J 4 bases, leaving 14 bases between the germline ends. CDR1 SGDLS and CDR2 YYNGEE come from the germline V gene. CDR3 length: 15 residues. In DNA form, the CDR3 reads TGTGCCAGCAGCAAAACAGGGTGGGGTAATGAAAAACTGTTTTTT. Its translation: CASSKTGWGNEKLFF.

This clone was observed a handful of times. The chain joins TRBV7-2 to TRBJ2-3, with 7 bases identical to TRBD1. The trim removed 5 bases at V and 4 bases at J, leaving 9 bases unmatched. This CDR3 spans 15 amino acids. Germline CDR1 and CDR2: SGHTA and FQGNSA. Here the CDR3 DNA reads TGTGCCAGCAGCCAACAGGGGAGAGGCGCAGATACGCAGTATTTT. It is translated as CASSQQGRGADTQYF. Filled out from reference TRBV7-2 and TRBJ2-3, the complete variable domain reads GAGVSQSPSNKVTEKGKDVELRCDPISGHTALYWYRQSLGQGLEFLIYFQGNSAPDKSGLPSDRFSAERTGGSVSTLTIQRTQQEDSAVYLCASSQQGRGADTQYFGPGTRLTVL.

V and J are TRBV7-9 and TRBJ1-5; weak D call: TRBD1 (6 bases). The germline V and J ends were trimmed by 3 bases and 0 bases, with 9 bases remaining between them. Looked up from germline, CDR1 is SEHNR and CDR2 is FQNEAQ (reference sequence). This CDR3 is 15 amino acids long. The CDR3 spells CASSLTGDSNQPQHF. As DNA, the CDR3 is TGTGCCAGCAGCTTGACAGGAGATAGCAATCAGCCCCAGCATTTT.

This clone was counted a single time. CDR3 amino acids: CASSWDRQETQYF. CDR3 DNA: TGTGCCAGCAGCTGGGACAGACAAGAGACCCAGTACTTC. The rearrangement links TRBV7-2 to TRBJ2-5; 7 nucleotides line up with TRBD1. The V gene's germline CDR1 is SGHTA and CDR2 FQGNSA. After removal of 4 bases from V and 2 bases from J, the junction contained 1 base not matched to a gene. The CDR3 is made up of 13 amino acids.

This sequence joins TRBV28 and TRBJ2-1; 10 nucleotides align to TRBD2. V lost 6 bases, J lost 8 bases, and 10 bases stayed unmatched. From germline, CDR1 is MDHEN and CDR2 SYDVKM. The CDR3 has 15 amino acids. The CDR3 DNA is TGTGCCAGCAGCCCTGCTAGCGGGAGTTTTGATGAGCAGTTCTTC. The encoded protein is CASSPASGSFDEQFF. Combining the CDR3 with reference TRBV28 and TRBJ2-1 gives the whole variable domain DVKVTQSSRYLVKRTGEKVFLECVQDMDHENMFWYRQDPGLGLRLIYFSYDVKMKEKGDIPEGYSVSREKKERFSLILESASTNQTSMYLCASSPASGSFDEQFFGPGTRLTVL.

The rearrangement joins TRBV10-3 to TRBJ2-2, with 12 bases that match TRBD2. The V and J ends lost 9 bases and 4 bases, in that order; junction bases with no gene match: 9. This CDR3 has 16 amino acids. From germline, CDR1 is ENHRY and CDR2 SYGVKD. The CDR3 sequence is CAIRTSGRFSTGELFF. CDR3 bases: TGTGCCATACGAACTAGCGGGAGGTTTAGCACCGGGGAGCTGTTTTTT.

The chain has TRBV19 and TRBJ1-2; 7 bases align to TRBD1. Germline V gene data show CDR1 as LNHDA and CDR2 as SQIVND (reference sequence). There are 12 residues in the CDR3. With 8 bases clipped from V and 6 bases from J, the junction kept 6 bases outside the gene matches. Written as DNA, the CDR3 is TGTGCCAGTTGGGCAGGGGGAGATGGCTACACCTTC. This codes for CASWAGGDGYTF. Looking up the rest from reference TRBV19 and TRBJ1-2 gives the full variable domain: DGGITQSPKYLFRKEGQNVTLSCEQNLNHDAMYWYRQDPGQGLRLIYYSQIVNDFQKGDIAEGYSVSREKKESFPLTVTSAQKNPTAFYLCASWAGGDGYTFGSGTRLTVV.

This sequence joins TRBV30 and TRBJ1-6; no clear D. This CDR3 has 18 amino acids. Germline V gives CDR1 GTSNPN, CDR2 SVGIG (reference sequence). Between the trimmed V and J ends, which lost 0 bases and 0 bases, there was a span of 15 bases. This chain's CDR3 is CAWSVRYTKSSYNSPLHF. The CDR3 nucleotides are TGTGCCTGGAGTGTACGGTATACGAAGAGCTCCTATAATTCACCCCTCCACTTT.

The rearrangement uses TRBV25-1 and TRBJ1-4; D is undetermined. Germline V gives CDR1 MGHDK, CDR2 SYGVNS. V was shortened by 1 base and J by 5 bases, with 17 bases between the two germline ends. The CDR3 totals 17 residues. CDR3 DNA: TGTGCCAGCAGTGAATCGAACAGCCCTGCCCTAAATGAAAAACTGTTTTTT. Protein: CASSESNSPALNEKLFF.

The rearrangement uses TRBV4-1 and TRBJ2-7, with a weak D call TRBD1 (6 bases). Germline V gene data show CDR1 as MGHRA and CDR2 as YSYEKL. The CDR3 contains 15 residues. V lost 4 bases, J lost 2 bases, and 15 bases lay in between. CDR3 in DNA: TGCGCCAGCAGCCTACAGGGAGTCGCGGCCTACGAGCAGTACTTC. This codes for CASSLQGVAAYEQYF.